A selection of T cell receptor beta chains follows, all from one sample in a study of PD-1 blockade in classical Hodgkin lymphoma. The assay was immunoSEQ multiplex PCR, and TCRdb's table has in-frame clones only and misses some. The sample records roughly 140,000 clones, 78% being singletons. The specimen comprised peripheral blood mononuclear cells (PBMCs), sampled before the second cycle of nivolumab. These receptors all come from a human donor with classical Hodgkin lymphoma. The CDR3 runs from the conserved cysteine through the conserved F or W. A D gene is named only where the DNA matches it firmly. Expanded clones are given a class, and other clones once, few, many or no size at all.

j_call d_call clone_size v_call cdr3_nt cdr3_aa
TRBJ2-1 TRBD2 . TRBV18 TGTGCCAGCTCATCAGGCACTAGCGGGAGCTTGGATGAGCAGTTCTTC CASSSGTSGSLDEQFF
TRBJ1-6 TRBD1 . TRBV11-3 TGTGCCAGCAGCTGGGACAGGGTTCACCTCTCCTATAATTCACCCCTCCACTTT CASSWDRVHLSYNSPLHF
TRBJ2-3 TRBD2 . TRBV6-5 TGTGCCAGCAGTTTAGCAGGGGAGCCAGCGGGAGGTTGGTATTTT CASSLAGEPAGGWYF
TRBJ2-3 . . TRBV12-5 TGTGCTAGTGGTTTGGAAACAGATACGCAGTATTTT CASGLETDTQYF
TRBJ1-2 . . TRBV6-6 TGTGCCAGCAGCGTGGGCAGGACTAACTATGGCTACACCTTC CASSVGRTNYGYTF
TRBJ1-2 TRBD1 . TRBV11-2 TGTGCCAGCAGCTTTCTGCACCGGGACAGTGGCTACACCTTC CASSFLHRDSGYTF
TRBJ1-2 TRBD1 . TRBV28 TGTGCCAGCAGTTTCCCCAGACAGGGGGGTTATGGCTACACCTTC CASSFPRQGGYGYTF
TRBJ1-1 . . TRBV4-2 TGTGCCAGCAGCAGAACGACGGGCATGAACACTGAAGCTTTCTTT CASSRTTGMNTEAFF
TRBJ1-4 TRBD1 . TRBV5-1 TGCGCCAGCAGCAGGACAGGGACTAATGAAAAACTGTTTTTT CASSRTGTNEKLFF
TRBJ1-2 . once TRBV7-2 TGTGCCAGCAGCCCAGACGGGAACTATGGCTACACCTTC CASSPDGNYGYTF
TRBJ2-2 . . TRBV6-5 TGTGCCAGCAGCGGGGCCGAAGGCGGGGAGCTGTTTTTT CASSGAEGGELFF
TRBJ2-4 . . TRBV19 TGTGCCAGTAGTATCGGCGGAGCCAAAAACATTCAGTACTTC CASSIGGAKNIQYF
TRBJ2-7 . . TRBV5-1 TGCGCCAGCAGCTTTGTCGGGGACGAGCAGTACTTC CASSFVGDEQYF
TRBJ1-4 . many TRBV10-3 TGTGCCGTCGCGTCAGGGACAACTAATGAAAAACTGTTTTTT CAVASGTTNEKLFF
TRBJ2-5 TRBD1 . TRBV7-3 TGTGCCAGCAGCTTGGGTCCGGGACAGGGGGAGACCCAGTACTTC CASSLGPGQGETQYF
TRBJ1-3 TRBD1 . TRBV6-6 TGTGCCAGCAGTTCAGCAGGGGGAAATGGAAACACCATATATTTT CASSSAGGNGNTIYF
TRBJ2-1 TRBD1 . TRBV7-3 TGTGCCAGACGGACAGGCGACTACAATGAGCAGTTCTTC CARRTGDYNEQFF
TRBJ1-1 . . TRBV29-1 TGCAGCGTTGAGAAAGGATCGAACACTGAAGCTTTCTTT CSVEKGSNTEAFF
TRBJ2-1 . once TRBV11-2 TGTGCCAGCAGCTTAGTGCCTCGGCGGCCCCACAATGAGCAGTTCTTC CASSLVPRRPHNEQFF
TRBJ1-5 . . TRBV6-5 TGTGCCAGCAGTACAGTCTTCGGCCAGCCCCAGCATTTT CASSTVFGQPQHF
TRBJ1-3 . . TRBV7-9 TGTGCCAGCAGCTTACTCTCGGGTTCTGGAAACACCATATATTTT CASSLLSGSGNTIYF
TRBJ1-1 TRBD1 . TRBV29-1 TGCAGCTCCTTGGGCGACAGGGCAATGAACACTGAAGCTTTCTTT CSSLGDRAMNTEAFF
TRBJ2-7 . . TRBV4-2 TGTGCCAGCAGCCGTCCGGCCCGAAGGGACGAGCAGTACTTC CASSRPARRDEQYF
TRBJ2-1 TRBD2 . TRBV5-1 TGCGCCAGCAGCTCTGGCGCTAGCGGGGAGTACAATGAGCAGTTCTTC CASSSGASGEYNEQFF
TRBJ2-3 . . TRBV7-6 TGTGCCAGCAGCTTAGTGGCCGCTCTTAGCACAGATACGCAGTATTTT CASSLVAALSTDTQYF
TRBJ2-3 . . TRBV19 TGTGCCAGTAGTCGCGCGGCAGTGGGAACAGATACGCAGTATTTT CASSRAAVGTDTQYF
TRBJ2-5 TRBD2 . TRBV25-1 TGTGCCAGCAGTCCGACTAGCGGGGGAAAGACCCAGTACTTC CASSPTSGGKTQYF
TRBJ1-1 . few TRBV7-2 TGTGCCAGCAGCTTAGGCGTGTCTTTGAACACTGAAGCTTTCTTT CASSLGVSLNTEAFF
TRBJ2-7 TRBD1 . TRBV10-3 TGTGCCATCAGTGACCGGGACAGGGGGCGGTACGAGCAGTACTTC CAISDRDRGRYEQYF
TRBJ1-2 TRBD1 . TRBV19 TGTGCCAGTAGTCTACGACAGGGGGTCGGCTATGGCTACACCTTC CASSLRQGVGYGYTF
TRBJ1-2 . . TRBV4-1 TGCGCCAGCAGCCAAGATCAAAGGGAAGGGAATGGCTACACCTTC CASSQDQREGNGYTF
TRBJ1-2 . . TRBV6-1 TGTGCCAGCCAGGCTTGGGGGGGTCATGGCTACACCTTC CASQAWGGHGYTF
TRBJ2-6 TRBD1 few TRBV18 TGTGCCAGCTCACAGGGGGCGTGGGGGGCCAACGTCCTGACTTTC CASSQGAWGANVLTF
TRBJ1-5 . few TRBV11-3 TGTGCCAGCAGCCATGCCTCTTTCGGCTTGGGGCAGCCCCAGCATTTT CASSHASFGLGQPQHF
TRBJ2-7 TRBD2 . TRBV9 TGTGCCAGCAGCGAACCTTCTGGGACTAGCGGCTCCTACGAGCAGTACTTC CASSEPSGTSGSYEQYF
TRBJ1-1 . . TRBV5-1 TGCGCCAGCAGCTTCCTGGGATCGGAAGCTTTCTTT CASSFLGSEAFF
TRBJ1-5 . . TRBV4-1 TGCGCCAGCAGCCAAGATTGGAGAGGGTTTAGCAATCAGCCCCAGCATTTT CASSQDWRGFSNQPQHF
TRBJ2-1 . . TRBV7-3 TGTGCCAGCAGCTTCCAGCTGGGGGGCACCGATGAGCAGTTCTTC CASSFQLGGTDEQFF
TRBJ2-7 . . TRBV7-6 TGTGCCAGCAGCTCCAACTACGAGCAGTACTTC CASSSNYEQYF
TRBJ2-2 . . TRBV2 TGTGCCAGCAGCCCCGAGAACACCGGGGAGCTGTTTTTT CASSPENTGELFF
TRBJ2-2 . few TRBV1 TGCACCAGCAGCCAACTAGCGGGAGTGGGCGGGGAGCTGTTTTTT CTSSQLAGVGGELFF
TRBJ1-2 . . TRBV4-3 TGCGCCAGCAGCCAAGGACGACAGTTCTACTATGGCTACACCTTC CASSQGRQFYYGYTF
TRBJ1-4 TRBD1 once TRBV18 TGTGCCAGCTCACCCGGGACAGAACCAGAAAAACTGTTTTTT CASSPGTEPEKLFF
TRBJ1-1 . . TRBV12-5 TGTGCTAGTGGTTTAGGGAACACTGAAGCTTTCTTT CASGLGNTEAFF
TRBJ2-7 . . TRBV6-5 TGTGCCAGCAGTCGGAATAGCGGCACAACCTACGAGCAGTACTTC CASSRNSGTTYEQYF
TRBJ2-2 . . TRBV19 TGTGCCAGTAGGCGGAACACCGGGGAGCTGTTTTTT CASRRNTGELFF
TRBJ2-7 TRBD2 . TRBV18 TGTGCCAGCTCGTCTAGCGGGATCGGGACGGGCTCCTACGAGCAGTACTTC CASSSSGIGTGSYEQYF
TRBJ2-1 TRBD1 . TRBV2 TGTGCCAGCAGCCGACAGGGGGACAATGAGCAGTTCTTC CASSRQGDNEQFF
TRBJ1-5 . . TRBV6-6 TGTGCCAGCAGCCGGACCAGCAATCAGCCCCAGCATTTT CASSRTSNQPQHF
TRBJ2-2 . . TRBV5-4 TGTGCCAGCAGCTTGGACGTCACCGGGGAGCTGTTTTTT CASSLDVTGELFF
TRBJ1-5 . once TRBV7-9 TGTGCCAGCAGCTTAGCAGGCCAGCCCCAGCATTTT CASSLAGQPQHF
TRBJ1-2 . . TRBV15 TGTGCCACCAGCAGAGATCTCCGGGGGCAGCTTTATGGCTACACCTTC CATSRDLRGQLYGYTF
TRBJ2-2 TRBD1 once TRBV10-3 TGTGCCATCAGTGAGGTGGGGACAGCGAACACCGGGGAGCTGTTTTTT CAISEVGTANTGELFF
TRBJ2-3 TRBD2 . TRBV19 TGTGCCAGTAGTATGTTTGGGGGGGGCACAGATACGCAGTATTTT CASSMFGGGTDTQYF
TRBJ1-6 . . TRBV5-4 TGTGCCAGCAGCTTGGTACACGGTACTATTTCACCCCTCCACTTT CASSLVHGTISPLHF
TRBJ2-1 . . TRBV6-5 TGTGCCAGCAGTTACTCTCCCCTCTCCTACAATGAGCAGTTCTTC CASSYSPLSYNEQFF
TRBJ2-3 TRBD2 . TRBV2 TGTGCCAGCAGTATACTAGCGGGGGTGAATACGCAGTATTTT CASSILAGVNTQYF
TRBJ2-1 TRBD2 . TRBV18 TGTGCCAGCTCACCCCCGGGACTAGGTTGGAATGAGCAGTTCTTC CASSPPGLGWNEQFF
TRBJ2-1 . . TRBV5-1 TGCGCCAGCAGCTCCATTGGAGAGAACAATGAGCAGTTCTTC CASSSIGENNEQFF